Each of the 9 T cell receptor beta chains below was sequenced from the same sample in a study of OX40 agonist ivuxolimab in advanced cancers. Here immunoSEQ multiplex PCR was the method, and the copy in TCRdb shows in-frame clones only, minus some. This sample has about 64,000 clones; around 90% occur once, and the top ten carry 1.3%. The specimen comprised CD4+ or CD8+ T cells sorted from blood, sampled in a trial of the OX40 agonist ivuxolimab. Every receptor here comes from an adult with an advanced solid tumor such as melanoma, head and neck, liver or kidney cancer.

Details on this clone: One end of the junction does not line up with germline, which may come from a read error. This rearrangement joins TRBV28 to TRBJ2-7, with D hard to call. The germline gives CDR1 MDHEN, CDR2 SYDVKM. CDR3 length: 14 amino acids. The CDR3 region has the DNA TGTTCCAGCAGTTTAGGAATAGAATCCTGCGAGCAGTACTTC. It yields the protein CSSSLGIESCEQYF.

This clone has a single count. The chain is built from TRBV29-1 and TRBJ2-3, with TRBD1 matching 9 bases. The CDR3 length is 13 residues. V was clipped by 7 bases and J by 1 base; unmatched bases: 3. Germline V gives CDR1 SQVTM, CDR2 ANQGSEA. The CDR3: CSDRTGGTDTQYF. In nucleotides, the CDR3 is TGCAGCGACCGGACAGGGGGCACAGATACGCAGTATTTT.

The V call is TRBV30, the J call TRBJ1-2; 9 bases line up with TRBD1. The germline CDR1 and CDR2 sequences are GTSNPN and SVGIG (reference sequence). V lost 3 bases and J lost 0; bases outside the gene matches: 8. The CDR3 has 16 amino acids. The CDR3 region is CAWRDRGGGANYGYTF. DNA of the CDR3: TGTGCCTGGAGGGACAGGGGCGGGGGAGCTAACTATGGCTACACCTTC.

The chain uses TRBV5-6 and TRBJ2-1; 13 positions match TRBD2. Germline V gene data show CDR1 as SGHDT and CDR2 as YYEEEE. The CDR3 is 15 residues long. V shed 4 bases, J shed 5 bases, and the junction held 3 bases outside the gene matches. The DNA of the CDR3 is TGTGCCAGCAGCCGGACTAGCGGGGGAGACAATGAGCAGTTCTTC. Protein product: CASSRTSGGDNEQFF. Supplemented by reference TRBV5-6 and TRBJ2-1, the full variable domain reads DAGVTQSPTHLIKTRGQQVTLRCSPKSGHDTVSWYQQALGQGPQFIFQYYEEEERQRGNFPDRFSGHQFPNYSSELNVNALLLGDSALYLCASSRTSGGDNEQFFGPGTRLTVL.

The chain is built from TRBV6-1 and TRBJ2-3, with 10 bases that match TRBD2. Trimming removed 2 bases from V and 8 bases from J; junction bases left unmatched: 10. The CDR3 extends over 16 amino acids. Germline-derived CDR1 and CDR2 are MNHNS and SASEGT. CDR3: CASSELGGTSAGTQYF. CDR3 in DNA: TGTGCCAGCAGTGAATTGGGGGGGACTAGCGCGGGTACGCAGTATTTT.

This clone was seen once. The chain couples TRBV7-3 to TRBJ1-6; D gene unclear. The length of the CDR3 is 14 residues. CDR1 is SGHTA, CDR2 FQGTGA, per germline. Deletions cut 8 bases from V and 0 bases from J, with 8 bases between. CDR3 DNA sequence: TGTGCCAGCTCCGTGGCCTCCTATAATTCACCCCTCCACTTT. Translation: CASSVASYNSPLHF.

J is TRBJ1-1 and V is TRBV10-1; 10 bases are a match to TRBD1. The germline CDR1 and CDR2 sequences are WNHNN and SYGVQD (reference sequence). This CDR3 region has 15 residues. Losses at the gene ends were 5 bases for V and 5 bases for J; bases not matched to a gene: 8. Here the CDR3 reads CASSFGQGGLTEAFF. The CDR3 region has the DNA TGCGCCAGCAGTTTCGGACAGGGGGGATTAACTGAAGCTTTCTTT.

The V call is TRBV9, the J call TRBJ1-6; 7 nucleotides line up with TRBD1. Per the germline V gene, CDR1 is SGDLS and CDR2 is YYNGEE. V gave up 0 bases and J gave up 6 bases; unmatched junction bases: 3. This CDR3 is 15 amino acids long. CDR3 DNA: TGTGCCAGCAGCGTAGTAGGGGGCTCTAATTCACCCCTCCACTTT. Translation: CASSVVGGSNSPLHF.

In this sample, this clone turned up once. V is TRBV6-6 and J is TRBJ1-2; unclear D gene. The V end was cut by 2 bases, the J end by 0 bases, with 10 bases between. In germline, CDR1 is MNHNY, CDR2 SVGAGI (reference sequence). The CDR3 has 15 amino acids. In nucleotides, the CDR3 is TGTGCCAGCAGTTACGGTGGCAACCCTAACTATGGCTACACCTTC. It yields the protein CASSYGGNPNYGYTF.